This entry features one T cell receptor beta chain sequence. Authors' processing steps: Amplification with reference gene primers provided the estimates of nucleated cell counts. Only in-frame clones appear in the TCRdb table, and some are missing; sequencing was by immunoSEQ multiplex PCR. That table supplies the V and J calls and clone size; D and trimming were determined from the DNA. This sample has approximately 80,000 clones, with about 82% found just once. CDR3 length: 14 residues. Germline lookup yields CDR1 SGHRS and CDR2 YFSETQ. J lost 10 bases, V lost 8 bases, and 10 bases had no gene match. The data originate from a study of blood T cell repertoires in COVID-19.

V usage is TRBV5-1 and J usage is TRBJ1-6; 9 nucleotides agree with TRBD1. The clonotype originates from a man aged 50-60 years with COVID-19, enrolled during active disease. The source material was peripheral blood. The CDR3 region has the DNA TGCGCCAGTGCCGAGGGACAGGGTGGATCACCCCTCCACTTT. It specifies CASAEGQGGSPLHF. Drawing the rest from reference TRBV5-1 and TRBJ1-6, the complete variable domain is KAGVTQTPRYLIKTRGQQVTLSCSPISGHRSVSWYQQTPGQGLQFLFEYFSETQRNKGNFPGRFSGRQFSNSRSEMNVSTLELGDSALYLCASAEGQGGSPLHFGNGTRLTVT.